This TCR beta chain was retrieved from a study of beta chain features in type 1 diabetes. This clone occurred a few times. Trimming left V 6 bases short and J 4 bases short, with 16 bases between. Germline V gene data show CDR1 as LNHDA and CDR2 as SQIVND (reference sequence). The CDR3 length is 15 residues. All of the isolated RNA was reverse transcribed, so expressed TCRB transcripts were sequenced. TCRdb keeps only in-frame clones here, not all; method: immunoSEQ multiplex PCR. The sample has about 240,000 clones, 27% seen once. This TCR came from a man younger than 45 in good health. Material for sequencing was central memory CD4+ T cells from blood. The rearrangement joins TRBV19 to TRBJ2-1, with D possibly matching TRBD1 (6 bases). The CDR3 DNA reads TGTGCCAGTAGCTACAGGGATAGGGGATACAATGAGCAGTTCTTC. Encoded protein: CASSYRDRGYNEQFF.